The 7 T cell receptor beta chains given below trace back to one sample, sequenced in a study of shared T cell receptors in the human thymus. Using immunoSEQ multiplex PCR, the repertoire was profiled, and TCRdb retains in-frame clones only, with some absent. Found here are some 700,000 clones, 80% to 90% of them singletons; the top ten hold more than 0.01%. These data were also filed under a second study, of human thymus T cells.

The sequencing sample was made of thymocytes. The source is a girl under three years old with a congenital heart defect.

The chain links TRBV7-6 to TRBJ2-7; a weak D match, TRBD1 (5 bases). The germline V gene encodes CDR1 SGHVS and CDR2 FNYEAQ. CDR3 length: 15 residues. Trimming shortened V by 2 bases and J by 3 bases, and 14 bases separated the two germline ends. DNA for the CDR3: TGTGCCAGCAGCTTAACCCAGGGTCTTGGCTACGAGCAGTACTTC. Its protein is CASSLTQGLGYEQYF.

The chain recombines TRBV5-1 with TRBJ2-7; TRBD1 aligns across 8 bases. Germline values: CDR1 SGHRS, CDR2 YFSETQ. This CDR3 spans 15 amino acids. V was pared by 4 bases and J by 1 base, with 7 bases of the junction left unmatched. The chain's CDR3 is CASSAGRDRSYEQYF. CDR3 bases: TGCGCCAGCAGCGCGGGCCGGGACAGGTCCTACGAGCAGTACTTC. The full variable domain, with the rest looked up from reference TRBV5-1 and TRBJ2-7, is KAGVTQTPRYLIKTRGQQVTLSCSPISGHRSVSWYQQTPGQGLQFLFEYFSETQRNKGNFPGRFSGRQFSNSRSEMNVSTLELGDSALYLCASSAGRDRSYEQYFGPGTRLTVT.

The V and J genes are TRBV19 and TRBJ1-2, with D hard to call. The germline V gene encodes CDR1 LNHDA and CDR2 SQIVND (reference sequence). The CDR3 is 13 amino acids. The ends were cut back, 3 bases at V and 7 bases at J, with 12 bases in the middle. CDR3 residues: CASSIRTDLGYTF. The CDR3 nucleotides are TGTGCCAGTAGTATCCGCACAGACCTTGGCTACACCTTC.

The V gene is TRBV7-2, the J gene TRBJ2-1; tentative D call: TRBD1 (6 bases). The CDR3 covers 16 residues. CDR1 and CDR2 (germline): SGHTA, FQGNSA. V was trimmed by 2 bases and J by 7 bases, leaving 18 bases between them. This CDR3 is CASSLISRGLRNEQFF. The CDR3 region has the DNA TGTGCCAGCAGCTTAATATCCAGGGGCCTAAGGAATGAGCAGTTCTTC.

The V call is TRBV6-5, the J call TRBJ2-5; D unclear. Per the germline V gene, CDR1 is MNHEY and CDR2 is SVGAGI. With 6 bases removed from V and 7 bases from J, the gap between germline ends came to 15 bases. This CDR3 is 13 amino acids long. CDR3 in amino acids: CASSNGPRGTQYF. The CDR3, as DNA: TGTGCCAGCAGCAACGGCCCTAGAGGGACCCAGTACTTC.

This clone was counted once. The gene calls are TRBV5-1 and TRBJ1-4; 9 nucleotides agree with TRBD1. Germline assignment: CDR1 SGHRS and CDR2 YFSETQ. With 5 bases clipped from V and 0 bases from J, the junction kept 2 bases outside the gene matches. The CDR3 spans 15 residues. This CDR3 reads CASRGQGTTNEKLFF. The CDR3 coding sequence is TGCGCCAGCAGAGGACAGGGGACAACTAATGAAAAACTGTTTTTT.

This chain connects TRBV6-5 to TRBJ1-2, with TRBD1 matching 11 bases. V shed 4 bases, J shed 7 bases, and the junction held 11 bases outside the gene matches. The germline gives CDR1 MNHEY, CDR2 SVGAGI. This CDR3 has 16 residues. CDR3: CASSWRDRGISGGYTF. As DNA, the CDR3 is TGTGCCAGCAGTTGGCGGGACAGGGGGATATCGGGTGGCTACACCTTC.